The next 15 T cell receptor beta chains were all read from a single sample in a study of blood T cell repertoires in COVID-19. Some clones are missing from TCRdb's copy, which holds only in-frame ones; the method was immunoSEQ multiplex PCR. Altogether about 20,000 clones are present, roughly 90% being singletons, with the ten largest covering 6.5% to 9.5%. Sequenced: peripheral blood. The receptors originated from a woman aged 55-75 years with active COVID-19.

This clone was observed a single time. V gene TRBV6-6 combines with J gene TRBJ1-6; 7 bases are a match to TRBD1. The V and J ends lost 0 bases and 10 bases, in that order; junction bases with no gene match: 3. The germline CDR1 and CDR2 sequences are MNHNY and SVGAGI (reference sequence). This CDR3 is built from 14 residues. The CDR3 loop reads CASSYSGGQSPLHF. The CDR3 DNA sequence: TGTGCCAGCAGTTACTCCGGGGGACAGTCACCCCTCCACTTT.

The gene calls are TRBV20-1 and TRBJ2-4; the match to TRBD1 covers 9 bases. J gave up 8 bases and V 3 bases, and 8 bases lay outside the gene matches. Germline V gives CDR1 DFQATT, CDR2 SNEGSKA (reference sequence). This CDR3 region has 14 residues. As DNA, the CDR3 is TGCAGTGCTAGTGGGGACAGGGCAATGTACATTCAGTACTTC. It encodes CSASGDRAMYIQYF.

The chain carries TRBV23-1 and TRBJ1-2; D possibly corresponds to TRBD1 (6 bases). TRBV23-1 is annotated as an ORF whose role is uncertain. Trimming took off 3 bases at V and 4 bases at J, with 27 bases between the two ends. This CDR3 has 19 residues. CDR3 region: CASSQGAGIGPETPYGYTF. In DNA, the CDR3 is TGCGCCAGCAGTCAGGGGGCAGGGATAGGACCCGAAACACCCTATGGCTACACCTTC.

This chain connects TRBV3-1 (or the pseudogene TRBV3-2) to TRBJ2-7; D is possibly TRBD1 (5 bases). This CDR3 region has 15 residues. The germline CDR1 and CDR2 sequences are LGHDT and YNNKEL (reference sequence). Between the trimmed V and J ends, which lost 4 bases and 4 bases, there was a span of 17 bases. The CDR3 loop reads CASSPERQRPYEQYF. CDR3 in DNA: TGTGCCAGCAGCCCAGAGAGACAGCGTCCTTACGAGCAGTACTTC.

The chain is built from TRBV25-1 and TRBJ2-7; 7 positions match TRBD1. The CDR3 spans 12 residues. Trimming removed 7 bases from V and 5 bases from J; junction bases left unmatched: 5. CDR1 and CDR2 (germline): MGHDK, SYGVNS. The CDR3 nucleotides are TGTGCCAGCACCGACAGGGTCCACGAGCAGTACTTC. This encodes CASTDRVHEQYF.

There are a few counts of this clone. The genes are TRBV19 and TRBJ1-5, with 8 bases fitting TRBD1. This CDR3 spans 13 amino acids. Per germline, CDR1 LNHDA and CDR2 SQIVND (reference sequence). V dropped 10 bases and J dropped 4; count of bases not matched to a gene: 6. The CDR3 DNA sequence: TGTGCCATCCAGGGGGCAGAAAATCAGCCCCAGCATTTT. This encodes CAIQGAENQPQHF.

The CDR3 DNA follows: TGTGCCAGCAGCCCAGAGCGGGGCAGGGAAGGAGCTTTCTTT. Protein product: CASSPERGREGAFF. The chain links TRBV4-2 to TRBJ1-1, with D maybe TRBD1 (5 bases). The germline V gene has CDR1 LGHNA and CDR2 YNFKEQ. CDR3 length: 14 amino acids. The germline V and J ends were trimmed by 4 bases and 10 bases, with 19 bases remaining between them.

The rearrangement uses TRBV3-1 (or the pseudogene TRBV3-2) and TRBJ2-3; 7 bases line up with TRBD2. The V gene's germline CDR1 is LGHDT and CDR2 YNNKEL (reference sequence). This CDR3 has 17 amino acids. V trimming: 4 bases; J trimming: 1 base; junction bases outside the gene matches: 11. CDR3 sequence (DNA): TGTGCCAGCAGCCGAAACATAGTGGCGGGGGGCACAGATACGCAGTATTTT. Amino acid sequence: CASSRNIVAGGTDTQYF.

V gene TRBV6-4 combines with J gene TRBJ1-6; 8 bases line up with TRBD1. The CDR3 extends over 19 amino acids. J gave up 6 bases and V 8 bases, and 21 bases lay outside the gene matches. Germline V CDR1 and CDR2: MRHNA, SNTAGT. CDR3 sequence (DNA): TGTGCCAGCGGAGGCTCAGACCCGTCGGACAGGGAAGGTAATTCACCCCTCCACTTT. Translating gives CASGGSDPSDREGNSPLHF.

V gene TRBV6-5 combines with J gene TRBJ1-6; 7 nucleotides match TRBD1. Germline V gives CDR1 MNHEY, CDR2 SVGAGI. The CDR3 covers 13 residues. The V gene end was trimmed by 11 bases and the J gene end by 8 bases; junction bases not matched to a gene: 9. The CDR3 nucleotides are TGTGCCTCTCAACGACAGGGAGATTCACCCCTCCACTTT. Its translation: CASQRQGDSPLHF.

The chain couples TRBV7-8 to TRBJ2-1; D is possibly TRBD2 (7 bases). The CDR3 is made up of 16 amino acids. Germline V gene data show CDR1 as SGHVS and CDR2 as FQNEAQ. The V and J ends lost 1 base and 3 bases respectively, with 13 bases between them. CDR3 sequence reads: CASSLGRGGDYNEQFF. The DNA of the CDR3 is TGTGCCAGCAGCTTAGGGAGGGGGGGTGACTACAATGAGCAGTTCTTC.

The CDR3 DNA sequence: TGTGCCAGCAGCCCCCCTGACAGGGAAAGCGAGCAGTACTTC. This sequence encodes CASSPPDRESEQYF. The chain couples TRBV11-3 to TRBJ2-7, with TRBD1 identical over 7 bases. The CDR3 runs to 14 residues. Germline V CDR1 and CDR2: SGHNT, YENEEA. V lost 5 bases and J lost 6; bases outside the gene matches: 10.

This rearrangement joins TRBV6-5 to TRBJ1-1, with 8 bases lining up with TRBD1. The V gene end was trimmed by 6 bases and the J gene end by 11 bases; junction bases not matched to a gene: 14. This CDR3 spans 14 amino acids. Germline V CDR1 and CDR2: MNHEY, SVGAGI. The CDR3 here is CASSVNRGTASAFF. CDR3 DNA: TGTGCCAGCAGCGTTAACAGGGGGACTGCCTCGGCTTTCTTT.

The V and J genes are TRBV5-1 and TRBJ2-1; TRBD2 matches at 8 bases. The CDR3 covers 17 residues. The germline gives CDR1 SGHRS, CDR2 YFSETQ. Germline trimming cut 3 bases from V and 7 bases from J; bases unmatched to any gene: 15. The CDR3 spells CASSSGTRPVWGNEQFF. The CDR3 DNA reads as TGCGCCAGCAGCTCAGGGACTAGGCCCGTCTGGGGGAATGAGCAGTTCTTC.

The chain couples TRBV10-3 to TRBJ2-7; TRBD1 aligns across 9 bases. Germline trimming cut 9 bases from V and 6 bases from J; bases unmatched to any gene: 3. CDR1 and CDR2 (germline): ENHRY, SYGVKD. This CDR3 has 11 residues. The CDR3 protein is CAIRQGGEQYF. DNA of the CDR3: TGTGCCATTCGACAGGGGGGCGAGCAGTACTTC.